This T cell receptor beta chain appears in the sequencing data of a study of blood T cell repertoires in COVID-19. As for the study in general: Sources were T cells, B-cell-depleted T cells, or PBMCs; the material itself was cDNA or gDNA.

During active infection, Seattle patients enrolled and were then monitored through disease. The CDR3 spans 15 residues. Trimming stripped 4 bases from V and 2 bases from J, with 12 bases between. Germline V CDR1 and CDR2: SGHDN, FVKESK. As processed by the authors: Nucleated cell counts were estimated from reference gene primer amplification. This table comes from immunoSEQ multiplex PCR, and its TCRdb copy is limited to in-frame clones, with some not included. That table is the source of V, J and clone size, and D and trimming were worked out from the DNA. The sample holds some 260,000 clones, approximately 89% seen once.

This TCR came from a woman in her thirties with COVID-19, enrolled during active disease. The sample comprised peripheral blood. V is TRBV14 and J is TRBJ2-4; a weak D match, TRBD2 (5 bases). The CDR3 sequence: CASSPHGDPKNIQYF. DNA of the CDR3: TGTGCCAGCAGCCCCCACGGGGATCCCAAAAACATTCAGTACTTC.